This passage covers 25 T cell receptor beta chains from one sample sequenced in a study of blood T cell repertoires in COVID-19. Sequencing used immunoSEQ multiplex PCR; TCRdb keeps in-frame clones, though not all of them. The sample holds 150,000 or so clones, about 80% seen once. Specimen: PBMCs or T cells enriched from blood (not recorded which). Source of these receptors: a man aged 50 to 60 who had recovered from COVID-19.

In DNA form, the CDR3 reads TGTGCCATCAGTGAAACGGGGGGAGTTGAAAAACTGTTTTTT. Encoded protein: CAISETGGVEKLFF. The chain couples TRBV10-3 to TRBJ1-4; tentatively, D is TRBD1 (5 bases). In germline, CDR1 is ENHRY, CDR2 SYGVKD. Between the trimmed V and J ends, which lost 3 bases and 7 bases, there was a span of 12 bases. The length of the CDR3 is 14 residues.

The rearrangement joins TRBV5-6 to TRBJ2-7; D possibly corresponds to TRBD2 (6 bases). The CDR3 loop spans 17 amino acids. Germline CDR1 is SGHDT and CDR2 is YYEEEE. V lost 3 bases to trimming and J lost 0 bases, with 19 bases between them. In DNA, the CDR3 is TGTGCCAGCAGCTGGCGAGTTGGGACTGCGATCTCCTACGAGCAGTACTTC. Residues: CASSWRVGTAISYEQYF.

This clone was counted a single time. This chain connects TRBV7-3 to TRBJ2-1; possible D gene TRBD2, 7 bases. The ends were cut back, 1 base at V and 0 bases at J, with 13 bases in the middle. The CDR3 has 17 residues. Germline lookup yields CDR1 SGHTA and CDR2 FQGTGA. In DNA, the CDR3 is TGTGCCAGCAGCTTAAACCCGGGGGGCCACTCCTACAATGAGCAGTTCTTC. This sequence encodes CASSLNPGGHSYNEQFF.

In this sample, this clone turned up once. The chain is built from TRBV5-6 and TRBJ2-3; 8 bases align to TRBD1. V was clipped by 2 bases and J by 6 bases; unmatched bases: 5. The CDR3 extends over 14 amino acids. Germline lookup yields CDR1 SGHDT and CDR2 YYEEEE. The CDR3 nucleotides are TGTGCCAGCAGCTTTCGGACAGGGTTTGATACGCAGTATTTT. As protein: CASSFRTGFDTQYF.

This clone was seen a handful of times. The V and J genes are TRBV11-2 and TRBJ2-7; D perhaps matches TRBD2 (5 bases). CDR1 and CDR2 (germline): SGHAT, FQNNGV. Trimming stripped 4 bases from V and 3 bases from J, with 19 bases between. This CDR3 has 16 amino acids. This CDR3 is CASSSVGSFRGYEQYF. For the CDR3, the DNA is TGTGCCAGCAGCTCTGTTGGGTCATTCCGGGGCTACGAGCAGTACTTC.

This clone was seen a few times. V is TRBV7-9 and J is TRBJ1-4, with D uncertain. V dropped 5 bases and J dropped 8 bases, with 9 bases sitting between them. In germline, CDR1 is SEHNR, CDR2 FQNEAQ (reference sequence). CDR3 size: 12 residues. CDR3 residues: CASSPFTEKLFF. CDR3 DNA: TGTGCCAGCAGCCCCTTCACAGAAAAACTGTTTTTT.

V and J are TRBV24-1 and TRBJ2-3; 7 nucleotides align to TRBD2. CDR3 length: 13 amino acids. The ends lost 12 bases at V and 3 bases at J; junction bases unmatched: 8. Germline loops: CDR1 KGHDR, CDR2 SFDVKD. DNA for the CDR3: TGTGCCGCCGGGGGGAGGGGTACAGATACGCAGTATTTT. Protein product: CAAGGRGTDTQYF.

The genes are TRBV7-8 and TRBJ2-1; 8 nucleotides align to TRBD2. The CDR3 runs 15 residues. V lost 0 bases to trimming and J lost 2 bases; unmatched junction nucleotides: 0. Germline lookup yields CDR1 SGHVS and CDR2 FQNEAQ. CDR3 sequence: CASSLAGGAYNEQFF. The CDR3 nucleotides read TGTGCCAGCAGCTTAGCCGGGGGGGCCTACAATGAGCAGTTCTTC.

The V gene is TRBV2, the J gene TRBJ2-2; 8 bases match TRBD1. Losses at the gene ends were 9 bases for V and 1 base for J; bases not matched to a gene: 1. Germline V gene sequence: CDR1 SNHLY, CDR2 FYNNEI. This CDR3 comprises 13 residues. The CDR3 DNA follows: TGTGCCAGTGGACAGGGGAACACCGGGGAGCTGTTTTTT. It specifies CASGQGNTGELFF.

This clone showed up just a few times. V usage is TRBV19 and J usage is TRBJ2-1; 8 bases agree with TRBD2. Unmatched junction bases numbered 13, after V lost 5 bases and J lost 7 bases. This CDR3 has 16 amino acids. From germline, CDR1 is LNHDA and CDR2 SQIVND (reference sequence). DNA for the CDR3: TGTGCCAGTAGTGTTCAGGGACTAGAGGTAGTGAATGAGCAGTTCTTC. This encodes CASSVQGLEVVNEQFF.

The V gene is TRBV10-3, the J gene TRBJ1-5; perhaps TRBD1 as D (6 bases). Deletions cut 10 bases from V and 0 bases from J, with 13 bases between. The CDR3 length is 14 residues. Germline V CDR1 and CDR2: ENHRY, SYGVKD. The CDR3, as DNA: TGTGCCACGCAGACAGGCGTTAGCAATCAGCCCCAGCATTTT. The encoded protein is CATQTGVSNQPQHF.

This clone has a single count. V usage is TRBV29-1 and J usage is TRBJ2-3, with 8 bases identical to TRBD2. The germline gives CDR1 SQVTM, CDR2 ANQGSEA. The V gene end was trimmed by 4 bases and the J gene end by 5 bases; junction bases not matched to a gene: 8. This CDR3 region has 14 residues. DNA of the CDR3: TGCAGCGTTGGCCGCGGGGGGTCGAGAGATACGCAGTATTTT. Protein: CSVGRGGSRDTQYF.

The chain links TRBV19 to TRBJ1-5, with a tentative D call TRBD1 (5 bases). CDR1 and CDR2 (germline): LNHDA, SQIVND (reference sequence). V lost 1 base and J 4 bases, leaving 14 bases between the germline ends. CDR3 length: 16 amino acids. The CDR3 bases are TGTGCCAGTAGTATAGGTCCAGGGATTAGTAATCAGCCCCAGCATTTT. Residues: CASSIGPGISNQPQHF.

This rearrangement joins TRBV18 to TRBJ1-1; 7 bases are shared with TRBD1. CDR3 length: 15 residues. CDR1 and CDR2 (germline): KGHSH, LQKENI. Trimming cost V 5 bases and J 0 bases; bases outside gene matches: 6. The CDR3 region has the DNA TGTGCCAGCTCATCTGGACAGGATTTGAACACTGAAGCTTTCTTT. Its translation is CASSSGQDLNTEAFF.

The chain has TRBV19 and TRBJ2-7; TRBD2 is a possible D gene (6 bases). CDR1 is LNHDA, CDR2 SQIVND, per germline (reference sequence). Trimming left V 5 bases short and J 6 bases short, with 17 bases between. The CDR3 totals 14 residues. The CDR3: CASSPGRRGSEQYF. The CDR3, as DNA: TGTGCCAGTAGTCCCGGGCGGAGGGGAAGCGAGCAGTACTTC.

The V gene is TRBV3-1 (or the pseudogene TRBV3-2), the J gene TRBJ1-4, with D perhaps matching TRBD1 (5 bases). The CDR3 is made up of 13 amino acids. Germline V gene sequence: CDR1 LGHDT, CDR2 YNNKEL (reference sequence). Trimming left V 5 bases short and J 7 bases short, with 11 bases between. The CDR3, as DNA: TGTGCCAGCAGCAAGGGGAGGGGTGAAAAACTGTTTTTT. Amino acid sequence: CASSKGRGEKLFF.

The V and J genes are TRBV11-3 and TRBJ2-7; D may be TRBD1 (5 bases). The CDR3 runs 15 residues. The germline gives CDR1 SGHNT, CDR2 YENEEA. The ends were cut back, 1 base at V and 1 base at J, with 11 bases in the middle. CDR3 bases: TGTGCCAGCAGCTTAGGCGCAGGGAATTCCTACGAGCAGTACTTC. Translated: CASSLGAGNSYEQYF.

The chain combines TRBV29-1 with TRBJ1-2; 10 positions agree with TRBD1. Trimming removed 7 bases from V and 4 bases from J; junction bases left unmatched: 12. The CDR3 extends over 15 amino acids. In germline, CDR1 is SQVTM, CDR2 ANQGSEA. The DNA of the CDR3 is TGCAGCGCAATCTTGACAGGGGGCCCTATCTATGGCTACACCTTC. This gives the protein CSAILTGGPIYGYTF. Full variable domain (remainder filled in from reference TRBV29-1 and TRBJ1-2): SAVISQKPSRDICQRGTSLTIQCQVDSQVTMMFWYRQQPGQSLTLIATANQGSEATYESGFVIDKFPISRPNLTFSTLTVSNMSPEDSSIYLCSAILTGGPIYGYTFGSGTRLTVV.

This chain joins TRBV24-1 and TRBJ2-1, with TRBD1 matching over 9 bases. Germline CDR1 and CDR2: KGHDR and SFDVKD. Trimming removed 1 base from V and 10 bases from J; junction bases left unmatched: 1. This CDR3 spans 13 amino acids. The CDR3: CATSDFGQGEQFF. The CDR3 coding sequence is TGTGCCACCAGTGATTTTGGACAGGGGGAGCAGTTCTTC.

The chain is built from TRBV27 and TRBJ1-2; TRBD1 matches at 12 bases. Per the germline V gene, CDR1 is MNHEY and CDR2 is SMNVEV (reference sequence). J was trimmed by 8 bases and V by 3 bases; bases with no gene match: 19. The CDR3 runs to 19 residues. CDR3 protein: CASSLSTFRLGQGAEGYTF. CDR3 in DNA: TGTGCCAGCAGTTTGTCTACTTTTAGACTGGGACAGGGGGCTGAAGGCTACACCTTC.

The chain carries TRBV7-3 and TRBJ2-3; 10 positions agree with TRBD1. This CDR3 contains 17 residues. The J segment lost 1 base and the V segment lost 2 bases, leaving 6 bases of the junction unmatched. From germline, CDR1 is SGHTA and CDR2 FQGTGA. The CDR3 DNA reads as TGTGCCAGCAGCTTAGGACGGACAGGGGGAGGCACAGATACGCAGTATTTT. It translates to CASSLGRTGGGTDTQYF.

This chain uses TRBV7-9 with TRBJ1-2; TRBD1 is a possible D gene (6 bases). Germline CDR1 and CDR2: SEHNR and FQNEAQ (reference sequence). V was clipped by 1 base and J by 7 bases, with 10 bases between them. This CDR3 is 13 amino acids long. This chain's CDR3 is CASSLEGRGGYTF. The CDR3 nucleotides are TGTGCCAGCAGCTTAGAAGGCAGGGGTGGCTACACCTTC.

The chain is built from TRBV6-1 and TRBJ2-3; 7 bases agree with TRBD1. The CDR3 is 17 amino acids. The J segment lost 2 bases and the V segment lost 4 bases, leaving 12 bases of the junction unmatched. Germline CDR1 reads MNHNS; CDR2 reads SASEGT. CDR3 DNA: TGTGCCAGCAGTGCCCGACAGGGATTACCCTTCACAGATACGCAGTATTTT. This translates into CASSARQGLPFTDTQYF.

The rearrangement joins TRBV7-9 to TRBJ1-4; D ambiguous. Per germline, CDR1 SEHNR and CDR2 FQNEAQ (reference sequence). CDR3 size: 14 residues. The germline V and J ends were trimmed by 1 base and 14 bases, with 17 bases remaining between them. The CDR3, as DNA: TGTGCCAGCAGCTTAGACGTGGCGGGGTTGCGGCTGTTTTTT. Translated, it gives CASSLDVAGLRLFF.

This sequence joins TRBV7-2 and TRBJ1-2; D is ambiguous. The CDR3 spans 13 residues. Germline lookup yields CDR1 SGHTA and CDR2 FQGNSA. Trimming shortened V by 0 bases and J by 3 bases, and 5 bases separated the two germline ends. Here the CDR3 reads CASSLASDYGYTF. Written as DNA, the CDR3 is TGTGCCAGCAGCTTAGCGTCGGACTATGGCTACACCTTC.